This T cell receptor (beta chain) derives from a study of response to subunit inactivated influenza vaccine. Whole-study results and caveats: Few new T cells, the authors suggested, are recruited by each seasonal influenza vaccination.

The CDR3 has 16 amino acids. V was pared by 2 bases and J by 5 bases, with 15 bases between. Germline V lookup: CDR1 SGHVS, CDR2 FQNEAQ. With regard to this clonotype: The antigen remains unidentified.

TCRdb used MiXCR to reprocess the RT-PCR reads, holding one entry per CDR3 protein. The sample has about 570,000 distinct CDR3 sequences, around 11% seen once. The data also belong to a second study, concerning T cells expressing NK-cell markers. From that second work: UMIs accompanied the 5'RACE template switching by which TCR beta cDNA was made. Repertoire data for TCR beta were derived from sorted T cells (CD3+CD56+NKG2C+, CD3+CD56+NKG2C- and CD3+CD56-NKG2C+). Dominant NKG2C+ clonotypes were found to form about 1.0-8% of CD8+ T cells in a handful of donors. The CD3+CD56-NKG2C+ fraction was also led by these clonotypes in a few donors.

The chain combines TRBV7-8 with TRBJ2-2; D may be TRBD2 (6 bases). The clonotype comes from a man aged 50 or older who received an inactivated influenza vaccine. This specimen was PBMCs from blood, taken on the day of vaccination. CDR3 protein: CASSLYPGLQTGELFF. CDR3 bases: TGTGCCAGCAGCTTATATCCGGGACTCCAAACCGGGGAGCTGTTTTTT.